These 26 T cell receptor beta chains share one sample of origin, sequenced in a study of blood T cell repertoires in COVID-19. Assay used: immunoSEQ multiplex PCR; TCRdb lists only in-frame clones, some missing. The sample contains 130,000 or so clones, 84% of which appear only once. The sequenced material came from peripheral blood. The receptors were gathered from a man aged 25 to 40 with COVID-19, enrolled during active disease.

This chain joins TRBV15 and TRBJ1-6; D call uncertain. Trimming shortened V by 3 bases and J by 9 bases, and 12 bases separated the two germline ends. The CDR3 contains 14 residues. The germline CDR1 and CDR2 sequences are LNHNV and YYDKDF (reference sequence). The CDR3 bases are TGTGCCACCAGCAGGGGAGCTCCGAGTTCACCCCTCCACTTT. This codes for CATSRGAPSSPLHF. The full variable domain, in which reference TRBV15 and TRBJ1-6 provide the parts outside the CDR3, is DAMVIQNPRYQVTQFGKPVTLSCSQTLNHNVMYWYQQKSSQAPKLLFHYYDKDFNNEADTPDNFQSRRPNTSFCFLDIRSPGLGDTAMYLCATSRGAPSSPLHFGNGTRLTVT.

The chain recombines TRBV5-4 with TRBJ1-1; 7 bases map to TRBD1. Looked up from germline, CDR1 is SGHNT and CDR2 is YYREEE (reference sequence). The CDR3 spans 14 residues. Trimming removed 3 bases from V and 0 bases from J; junction bases left unmatched: 2. The CDR3 sequence: CASSSGQVNTEAFF. CDR3 nucleotides: TGTGCCAGCAGCTCCGGACAGGTGAACACTGAAGCTTTCTTT.

This clone was recorded only once. The chain carries TRBV6-5 and TRBJ2-7; a possible D gene is TRBD2 (6 bases). The length of the CDR3 is 15 residues. The germline V and J ends were trimmed by 2 bases and 3 bases, with 14 bases remaining between them. The germline V gene encodes CDR1 MNHEY and CDR2 SVGAGI. This chain's CDR3 is CASSYGRRDLYEQYF. The CDR3, as DNA: TGTGCCAGCAGTTACGGTCGGCGGGATCTCTACGAGCAGTACTTC.

The rearrangement uses TRBV19 and TRBJ2-2, with a possible D match to TRBD2 (7 bases). Germline CDR1 LNHDA, CDR2 SQIVND (reference sequence). This CDR3 has 16 amino acids. V was clipped by 7 bases and J by 5 bases, with 20 bases between them. The CDR3: CASTQIQGGGTGELFF. CDR3 bases: TGTGCCAGTACCCAAATCCAGGGAGGGGGAACCGGGGAGCTGTTTTTT.

The chain has TRBV6-5 and TRBJ2-1; D is perhaps TRBD1 (5 bases). CDR1 and CDR2 (germline): MNHEY, SVGAGI. The CDR3 extends over 14 amino acids. Trimming stripped 2 bases from V and 7 bases from J, with 12 bases between. The CDR3 protein is CASSYTPGRNEQFF. For the CDR3, the DNA is TGTGCCAGCAGTTACACTCCAGGGCGTAATGAGCAGTTCTTC.

The V and J genes are TRBV6-6 and TRBJ1-2; D not certain. V was pared by 0 bases and J by 6 bases, with 8 bases between. The CDR3 runs to 13 residues. Germline V lookup: CDR1 MNHNY, CDR2 SVGAGI (reference sequence). The CDR3 bases are TGTGCCAGCAGTTACTCGTTACGGGATGGCTACACCTTC. The encoded protein is CASSYSLRDGYTF.

The chain couples TRBV5-6 to TRBJ1-2; the match to TRBD1 covers 9 bases. This CDR3 has 13 residues. Germline V gene data show CDR1 as SGHDT and CDR2 as YYEEEE. J gave up 7 bases and V 1 base, and 2 bases lay outside the gene matches. The CDR3 spells CASSLPTGGGYTF. The CDR3 coding sequence is TGTGCCAGCAGCTTGCCGACAGGGGGTGGCTACACCTTC.

V gene TRBV27 combines with J gene TRBJ2-1; 7 positions agree with TRBD1. Germline loops: CDR1 MNHEY, CDR2 SMNVEV (reference sequence). With V trimmed by 6 bases and J by 4 bases, 15 bases remained unmatched. This CDR3 spans 17 amino acids. The CDR3 DNA reads as TGTGCCAGCAGCCCAGCCCAAGACAGGGCCTCTTACAATGAGCAGTTCTTC. Its translation is CASSPAQDRASYNEQFF.

This clone was recorded at least ten times. The rearrangement links TRBV13 to TRBJ2-2, with TRBD2 identical over 9 bases. The ends lost 0 bases at V and 4 bases at J; junction bases unmatched: 6. This CDR3 has 17 amino acids. Looked up from germline, CDR1 is PRHDT and CDR2 is FYEKMQ (reference sequence). CDR3 amino acids: CASSLGAGGPRTGELFF. CDR3 coding DNA: TGTGCCAGCAGCTTAGGGGCGGGAGGGCCTCGCACCGGGGAGCTGTTTTTT.

The CDR3 coding sequence is TGTGCCAGCAGTACCCTAACGGGGAGTCGTAAGCAGTACTTC. It is translated as CASSTLTGSRKQYF. J is TRBJ2-7 and V is TRBV6-2 or TRBV6-3; TRBD2 might be the D (5 bases). This CDR3 spans 14 amino acids. From germline, CDR1 is MNHEY and CDR2 SVGEGT. Trimming took off 5 bases at V and 8 bases at J, with 19 bases between the two ends.

V and J are TRBV6-6 and TRBJ2-7; 13 positions agree with TRBD2. Germline-derived CDR1 and CDR2 are MNHNY and SVGAGI (reference sequence). This CDR3 contains 15 residues. V shed 6 bases, J shed 6 bases, and the junction held 8 bases outside the gene matches. In nucleotides, the CDR3 is TGTGCCAGCAGCCCACTAGCGGGAGGGGCCCGCGAGCAGTACTTC. This sequence encodes CASSPLAGGAREQYF.

The chain uses TRBV6-5 and TRBJ2-1; tentative D call: TRBD2 (6 bases). Germline lookup yields CDR1 MNHEY and CDR2 SVGAGI. The V and J ends lost 1 base and 3 bases respectively, with 10 bases between them. This CDR3 is built from 15 residues. CDR3 residues: CASSYLQGGYNEQFF. The CDR3 DNA follows: TGTGCCAGCAGTTACTTGCAGGGAGGCTACAATGAGCAGTTCTTC.

This chain uses TRBV4-2 with TRBJ2-3, with a weak D call TRBD2 (5 bases). The germline CDR1 and CDR2 sequences are LGHNA and YNFKEQ. V lost 6 bases to trimming and J lost 1 base, with 11 bases between them. The length of the CDR3 is 14 residues. Here the CDR3 reads CASRHEGGTDTQYF. The CDR3 region has the DNA TGTGCCAGCAGACACGAGGGAGGCACAGATACGCAGTATTTT.

This chain links TRBV6-5 with TRBJ2-1; D gene ambiguous. Germline lookup yields CDR1 MNHEY and CDR2 SVGAGI. V gave up 7 bases and J gave up 8 bases, with 21 bases separating them. This CDR3 has 15 amino acids. This CDR3 is CASKNQKARSDEQFF. CDR3 DNA sequence: TGTGCCAGCAAGAATCAGAAGGCCCGCAGCGATGAGCAGTTCTTC.

The V and J genes are TRBV6-2 or TRBV6-3 and TRBJ2-7, with 10 bases aligning to TRBD2. The CDR3 runs 15 residues. Germline V gene data show CDR1 as MNHEY and CDR2 as SVGEGT. The V gene end was trimmed by 0 bases and the J gene end by 3 bases; junction bases not matched to a gene: 2. The CDR3 loop is CASSYSASGSYEQYF. The CDR3 nucleotides read TGTGCCAGCAGTTACTCGGCTAGCGGGAGCTACGAGCAGTACTTC.

This chain uses TRBV19 with TRBJ2-4; 8 bases match TRBD1. CDR3 length equals 14 residues. V trimming: 1 base; J trimming: 8 bases; junction bases outside the gene matches: 4. Germline values: CDR1 LNHDA, CDR2 SQIVND (reference sequence). The CDR3 sequence is CASSIGDRGHIQYF. For the CDR3, the DNA is TGTGCCAGTAGTATAGGTGACAGGGGCCACATTCAGTACTTC.

V usage is TRBV19 and J usage is TRBJ2-1; 10 bases fit TRBD2. Germline V gives CDR1 LNHDA, CDR2 SQIVND (reference sequence). This CDR3 contains 13 residues. The J segment lost 4 bases and the V segment lost 9 bases, leaving 3 bases of the junction unmatched. The chain's CDR3 is CASTSGVYNEQFF. DNA of the CDR3: TGTGCCAGCACTAGCGGGGTATACAATGAGCAGTTCTTC. The full variable domain, in which reference TRBV19 and TRBJ2-1 provide the parts outside the CDR3, is DGGITQSPKYLFRKEGQNVTLSCEQNLNHDAMYWYRQDPGQGLRLIYYSQIVNDFQKGDIAEGYSVSREKKESFPLTVTSAQKNPTAFYLCASTSGVYNEQFFGPGTRLTVL.

The rearrangement joins TRBV4-1 to TRBJ2-7; D might be TRBD2 (5 bases). The CDR3 length is 14 residues. Trimming stripped 0 bases from V and 2 bases from J, with 8 bases between. Germline assignment: CDR1 MGHRA and CDR2 YSYEKL. The CDR3 DNA sequence: TGCGCCAGCAGCCAAGAGCCGGGGACCTACGAGCAGTACTTC. It translates to CASSQEPGTYEQYF.

V and J are TRBV30 and TRBJ1-2; no clear D. CDR3 length: 17 amino acids. Deletions cut 0 bases from V and 4 bases from J, with 21 bases between. Germline V CDR1 and CDR2: GTSNPN, SVGIG (reference sequence). As DNA, the CDR3 is TGTGCCTGGAGTGTACGTGGAGACCTTGCTGGGTCCTATGGCTACACCTTC. As protein: CAWSVRGDLAGSYGYTF.

CDR3 nucleotide sequence: TGTGCCAGTAGTTCCCGGACAGGGCAGAATTCACCCCTCCACTTT. The encoded protein is CASSSRTGQNSPLHF. The chain links TRBV19 to TRBJ1-6, with TRBD1 identical over 8 bases. CDR1 and CDR2 (germline): LNHDA, SQIVND (reference sequence). The V gene end was trimmed by 5 bases and the J gene end by 7 bases; junction bases not matched to a gene: 7. The CDR3 sequence is 15 residues long.

The CDR3 coding sequence is TGTGCCACCAGCAGAGAAGACAGTTCGGGTCTTGATGAGCAGTTCTTC. Translation gives CATSREDSSGLDEQFF. The chain employs TRBV15 and TRBJ2-1; the D gene is possibly TRBD1 (5 bases). CDR1 is LNHNV, CDR2 YYDKDF, per germline (reference sequence). The CDR3 contains 16 residues. Trimming shortened V by 0 bases and J by 8 bases, and 17 bases separated the two germline ends.

This rearrangement joins TRBV3-1 (or the pseudogene TRBV3-2) to TRBJ2-5; D perhaps matches TRBD2 (7 bases). In germline, CDR1 is LGHDT, CDR2 YNNKEL (reference sequence). This CDR3 has 15 amino acids. Trimming pared 4 bases from V and 4 bases from J, leaving 16 bases between. In nucleotides, the CDR3 is TGTGCCAGCAGCCCAAAGGGGGGGCGGGTAGAGACCCAGTACTTC. This codes for CASSPKGGRVETQYF.

The chain links TRBV10-1 to TRBJ1-1; D is undetermined. Trimming pared 3 bases from V and 2 bases from J, leaving 10 bases between. The CDR3 runs 14 residues. Germline V gene sequence: CDR1 WNHNN, CDR2 SYGVQD (reference sequence). The CDR3 coding sequence is TGCGCCAGCAGTGAAAGTCTGAGTAACACTGAAGCTTTCTTT. Translated, it gives CASSESLSNTEAFF.

The chain recombines TRBV2 with TRBJ1-4; weak D call: TRBD1 (5 bases). The CDR3 runs 14 residues. CDR1 and CDR2 from the germline V gene are SNHLY and FYNNEI. V was trimmed by 7 bases and J by 8 bases, leaving 17 bases between them. The CDR3 loop is CASTPGGIKEKLFF. The DNA of the CDR3 is TGTGCCAGCACCCCCGGGGGGATTAAGGAAAAACTGTTTTTT.

CDR3 amino acids: CASSLSLAGTGELFF. CDR3 DNA sequence: TGCGCCAGCAGCTTAAGCCTAGCGGGGACCGGGGAGCTGTTTTTT. The chain uses TRBV5-1 and TRBJ2-2, with 9 bases aligning to TRBD2. The CDR3 loop spans 15 amino acids. Germline V gene lookup returns CDR1 SGHRS and CDR2 YFSETQ. V lost 2 bases, J lost 5 bases, and 4 bases stayed unmatched.

The chain is built from TRBV5-4 and TRBJ2-1, with 7 bases lining up with TRBD1. Germline trimming cut 0 bases from V and 4 bases from J; bases unmatched to any gene: 4. The CDR3 runs 15 residues. CDR1 is SGHNT and CDR2 is YYREEE in the germline V gene (reference sequence). The chain's CDR3 is CASSLDRGSYNEQFF. In nucleotides, the CDR3 is TGTGCCAGCAGCTTGGACAGGGGATCGTACAATGAGCAGTTCTTC.